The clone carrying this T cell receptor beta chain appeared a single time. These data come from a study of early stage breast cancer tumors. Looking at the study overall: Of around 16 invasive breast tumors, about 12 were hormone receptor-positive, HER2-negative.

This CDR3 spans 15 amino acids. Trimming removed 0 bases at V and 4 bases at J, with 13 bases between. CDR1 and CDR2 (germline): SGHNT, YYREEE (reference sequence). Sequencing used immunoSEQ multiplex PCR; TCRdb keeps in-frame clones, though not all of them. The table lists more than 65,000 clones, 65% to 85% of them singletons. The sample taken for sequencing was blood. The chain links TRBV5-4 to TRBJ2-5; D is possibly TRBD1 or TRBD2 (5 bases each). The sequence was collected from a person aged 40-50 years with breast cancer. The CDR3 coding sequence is TGTGCCAGCAGCTTGGCGGGGCCCATCGGAGAGACCCAGTACTTC. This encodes CASSLAGPIGETQYF.